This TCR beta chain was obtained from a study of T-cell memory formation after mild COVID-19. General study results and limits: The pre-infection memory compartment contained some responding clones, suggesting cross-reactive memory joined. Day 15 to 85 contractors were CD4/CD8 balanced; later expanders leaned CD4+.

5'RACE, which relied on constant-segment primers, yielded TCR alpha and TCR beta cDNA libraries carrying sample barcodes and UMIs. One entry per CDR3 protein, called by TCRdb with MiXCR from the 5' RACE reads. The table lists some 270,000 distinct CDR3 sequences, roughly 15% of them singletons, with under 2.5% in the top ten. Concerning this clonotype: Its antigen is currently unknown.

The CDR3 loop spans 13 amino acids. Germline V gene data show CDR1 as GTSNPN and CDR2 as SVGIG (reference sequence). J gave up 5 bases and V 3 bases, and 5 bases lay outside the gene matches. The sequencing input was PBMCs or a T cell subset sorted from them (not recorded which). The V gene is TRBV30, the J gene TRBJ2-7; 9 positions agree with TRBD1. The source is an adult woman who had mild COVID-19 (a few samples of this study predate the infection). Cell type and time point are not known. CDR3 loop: CAWRPGTGNEQYF. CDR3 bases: TGTGCCTGGAGACCCGGGACAGGGAACGAGCAGTACTTC.